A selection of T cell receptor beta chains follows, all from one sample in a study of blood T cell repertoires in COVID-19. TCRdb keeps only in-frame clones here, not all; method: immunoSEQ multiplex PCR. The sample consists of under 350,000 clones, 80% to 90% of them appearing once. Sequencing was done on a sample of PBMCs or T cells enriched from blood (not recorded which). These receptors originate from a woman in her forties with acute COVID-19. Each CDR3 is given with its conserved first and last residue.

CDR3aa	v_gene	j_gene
CASRALADTQYF	TRBV27	TRBJ2-3
CASLRSQGNYGYTF	TRBV6-5	TRBJ1-2
CASSKVLWRGSTDTQYF	TRBV21-1	TRBJ2-3
CASSPTGGRGETQYF	TRBV7-3	TRBJ2-5
CSVESVGDRENTGELFF	TRBV29-1	TRBJ2-2
CASSEKTRGNEKLFF	TRBV7-6	TRBJ1-4
CASSWQNSPLHF	TRBV7-9	TRBJ1-6
CASSYVGALAFF	TRBV6-2/TRBV6-3	TRBJ1-1
CASSPGTGSNQPQHF	TRBV7-9	TRBJ1-5
CASSTPRFGAGDDLGTDTQYF	TRBV19	TRBJ2-3
CASSDKGSGNTIYF	TRBV6-1	TRBJ1-3
CASSPGTSGSIGSYNEQFF	TRBV7-8	TRBJ2-1
CASSLNSLRTEAFF	TRBV5-1	TRBJ1-1
CASSGWGGNTEAFF	TRBV2	TRBJ1-1
CASSPYGQGRDEQFF	TRBV7-2	TRBJ2-1
CASSLGGENIQYF	TRBV12-3/TRBV12-4	TRBJ2-4
CASSLAPDRAPNSPLHF	TRBV5-4	TRBJ1-6
CASSAGGYNEQFF	TRBV7-3	TRBJ2-1
CASSPYPSTDTQYF	TRBV27	TRBJ2-3
CASSSNRGRTYQPQHF	TRBV5-8	TRBJ1-5
CASSYGGGFTDTQYF	TRBV6-5	TRBJ2-3
CASSYSDTTNTEAFF	TRBV6-5	TRBJ1-1
CASSQVLSADTGELFF	TRBV3-1/TRBV3-2	TRBJ2-2
CASSQDHGTALYEQYF	TRBV3-1/TRBV3-2	TRBJ2-7
CASRGDRGGPYEQYF	TRBV6-5	TRBJ2-7
CASSRSSVSGANVLTF	TRBV4-1	TRBJ2-6
CASSRTGVEAFF	TRBV6-5	TRBJ1-1
CASRGSGSLYEQYF	TRBV28	TRBJ2-7
CASSPGWGNRMNTEAFF	TRBV19	TRBJ1-1
CASSPSGTDTQYF	TRBV18	TRBJ2-3
CASSSRYTGELFF	TRBV7-6	TRBJ2-2
CASSQVEGNEQFF	TRBV4-2	TRBJ2-1
CASSPYSYEQYF	TRBV12-3/TRBV12-4	TRBJ2-7
CASSLEGQVGKLFF	TRBV11-2	TRBJ1-4
CASSQFVTGSNEKLFF	TRBV3-1/TRBV3-2	TRBJ1-4
CASSLASGVGRDTQYF	TRBV11-3	TRBJ2-3
CASSLKRGETQYF	TRBV7-2	TRBJ2-5
CASSFQGRTGYTF	TRBV12-3/TRBV12-4	TRBJ1-2
CASRTGGGQTQYF	TRBV6-5	TRBJ2-5
CASSPETGGMENIQYF	TRBV7-2	TRBJ2-4
CASSQGGGGYGYTF	TRBV4-2	TRBJ1-2
CASSLVGDEQYF	TRBV28	TRBJ2-7
CASTGQGLPLHF	TRBV6-5	TRBJ1-6
CATSGVAGKDTGELFF	TRBV24-1	TRBJ2-2
CASSPAPGQMNTEAFF	TRBV5-1	TRBJ1-1
CASSYFGLGGETQYF	TRBV6-2/TRBV6-3	TRBJ2-5
CASSPVSLAGIGSKNIQYF	TRBV18	TRBJ2-4